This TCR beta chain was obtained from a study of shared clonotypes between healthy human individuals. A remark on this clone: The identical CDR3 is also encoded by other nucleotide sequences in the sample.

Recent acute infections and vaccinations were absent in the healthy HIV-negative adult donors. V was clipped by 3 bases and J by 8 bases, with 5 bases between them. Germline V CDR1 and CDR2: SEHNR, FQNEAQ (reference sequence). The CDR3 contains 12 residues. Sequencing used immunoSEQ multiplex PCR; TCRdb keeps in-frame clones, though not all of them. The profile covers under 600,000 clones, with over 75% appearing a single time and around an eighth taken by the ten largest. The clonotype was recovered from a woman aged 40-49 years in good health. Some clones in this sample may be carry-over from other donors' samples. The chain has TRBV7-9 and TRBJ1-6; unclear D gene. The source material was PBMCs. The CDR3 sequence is CASSLADSPLHF. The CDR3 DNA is TGTGCCAGCAGCTTGGCCGATTCACCCCTCCACTTT.